Sequencing of this TCR beta chain was carried out in a study of blood T cell repertoires in COVID-19. Study as a whole: Donors in the United States, Italy and Spain gave samples during acute or convalescent COVID-19.

CDR1 MDHEN and CDR2 SYDVKM come from the germline V gene. This CDR3 contains 11 residues. V lost 4 bases and J lost 8, with 8 bases in between. Method: immunoSEQ multiplex PCR; TCRdb's copy keeps in-frame clones and lacks some. This table holds tens of thousands of clones, about 81% found once. V and J are TRBV28 and TRBJ1-2; D gene ambiguous. This clonotype was sampled from a human donor with acute or convalescent COVID-19. The donor label of this sample is uncertain. Sequenced sample: peripheral blood. CDR3 coding DNA: TGTGCCAGCAGTTGGGCAGACGGCTACACCTTC. This codes for CASSWADGYTF.